Below, 17 T cell receptor beta chains from the same sample are listed, as sequenced in a study of OX40 agonist ivuxolimab in advanced cancers. Sequenced by immunoSEQ multiplex PCR; TCRdb stores in-frame clones only, minus some. Of tens of thousands of clones listed, roughly 90% are singletons. Material: CD4+ or CD8+ T cells sorted from blood, obtained in a trial of the OX40 agonist ivuxolimab. The source is an adult with an advanced solid tumor such as melanoma, head and neck, liver or kidney cancer.

This clone was seen a single time. CDR3 residues: CASSLPGQGTYEQYF. In DNA form, the CDR3 reads TGTGCCAGCAGTCTACCGGGACAGGGTACCTACGAGCAGTACTTC. This rearrangement joins TRBV6-5 to TRBJ2-7, with 9 bases aligning to TRBD1. V shed 5 bases and J 2 bases; nucleotides not matched to a gene: 7. Germline V lookup: CDR1 MNHEY, CDR2 SVGAGI. The CDR3 covers 15 residues.

The chain has TRBV21-1 and TRBJ1-1; whether TRBD1, the table's D call, matches the DNA was not checked. TRBV21-1 is a pseudogene. There are 16 residues in the CDR3. CDR3 in DNA: TGTGCCAGCAGCAAAGAGGGGGGACAGGGGAGCACTGAAGCTTTCTTT. Amino acids: CASSKEGGQGSTEAFF.

This clone showed up just a few times. The chain recombines TRBV5-1 with TRBJ2-5, with a possible D match to TRBD2 (5 bases). The CDR3 consists of 11 residues. Germline-derived CDR1 and CDR2 are SGHRS and YFSETQ. V lost 4 bases to trimming and J lost 7 bases, with 8 bases between them. The CDR3: CASSAGGTQYF. The CDR3, as DNA: TGCGCCAGCAGCGCGGGTGGGACCCAGTACTTC.

The gene calls are TRBV2 and TRBJ2-7; the D gene is possibly TRBD2 (6 bases). V was pared by 7 bases and J by 2 bases, with 15 bases between. The CDR3 spans 14 residues. Germline V CDR1 and CDR2: SNHLY, FYNNEI. The CDR3 nucleotides read TGTGCCAGCACCCCAACGGGGGTAGCCTACGAGCAGTACTTC. Its translation: CASTPTGVAYEQYF.

This chain uses TRBV10-3 with TRBJ2-2, with 11 bases lining up with TRBD2. The CDR3 runs 17 residues. The germline V gene encodes CDR1 ENHRY and CDR2 SYGVKD. Trimming at V came to 6 bases and at J to 3 bases, leaving 9 bases not matched to a gene. The CDR3 loop reads CAISATSGSIDTGELFF. CDR3 nucleotides: TGTGCCATCAGCGCCACTAGCGGGAGTATTGACACCGGGGAGCTGTTTTTT.

This chain links TRBV5-1 with TRBJ2-1; the match to TRBD1 covers 9 bases. Unmatched junction bases numbered 4, after V lost 4 bases and J lost 5 bases. This CDR3 contains 14 residues. Germline values: CDR1 SGHRS, CDR2 YFSETQ. CDR3 sequence reads: CASSAGTGNNEQFF. CDR3 DNA sequence: TGCGCCAGCAGCGCCGGGACAGGGAACAATGAGCAGTTCTTC.

The V and J genes are TRBV15 and TRBJ1-3, with a tentative D call TRBD1 (5 bases). Germline V gives CDR1 LNHNV, CDR2 YYDKDF (reference sequence). The CDR3 has 15 amino acids. The V and J ends lost 0 bases and 3 bases respectively, with 9 bases between them. The DNA for the CDR3 is TGTGCCACCAGCAGAGACAGGGTTGGTGGAAACACCATATATTTT. The encoded protein is CATSRDRVGGNTIYF. The variable domain in full, with the rest retrieved from reference TRBV15 and TRBJ1-3, is DAMVIQNPRYQVTQFGKPVTLSCSQTLNHNVMYWYQQKSSQAPKLLFHYYDKDFNNEADTPDNFQSRRPNTSFCFLDIRSPGLGDTAMYLCATSRDRVGGNTIYFGEGSWLTVV.

This clone was picked up one time. This sequence joins TRBV7-2 and TRBJ2-3; D unresolved. Germline V CDR1 and CDR2: SGHTA, FQGNSA. The V end was cut by 1 base, the J end by 1 base, with 3 bases between. This CDR3 contains 13 residues. The CDR3 coding sequence is TGTGCCAGCAGCTTAGGGGGCACAGATACGCAGTATTTT. Protein: CASSLGGTDTQYF.

The V and J genes are TRBV19 and TRBJ2-6; 8 bases line up with TRBD1. In germline, CDR1 is LNHDA, CDR2 SQIVND (reference sequence). Unmatched junction bases numbered 9, after V lost 7 bases and J lost 1 base. This CDR3 region has 17 residues. The CDR3 nucleotides are TGTGCCAGTAACACGGGACAGGATTTTTCTGGGGCCAACGTCCTGACTTTC. Translated, it gives CASNTGQDFSGANVLTF.

The chain has TRBV7-8 and TRBJ2-7; TRBD1 might be the D (5 bases). Germline loops: CDR1 SGHVS, CDR2 FQNEAQ. This CDR3 contains 14 residues. V was pared by 5 bases and J by 1 base, with 12 bases between. CDR3 nucleotides: TGTGCCAGCAGCAAAGGACAATTATCCTACGAGCAGTACTTC. This translates into CASSKGQLSYEQYF.

This chain links TRBV7-7 with TRBJ2-2; 7 nucleotides match TRBD2. The CDR3 has 16 residues. Germline CDR1 and CDR2: SSHAT and FNYEAQ (reference sequence). With V trimmed by 1 base and J by 2 bases, 4 bases remained unmatched. The CDR3 DNA reads TGTGCCAGCAGCTTAGGGACTAGTGGTAACACCGGGGAGCTGTTTTTT. It encodes CASSLGTSGNTGELFF.

CDR3 sequence (DNA): TGTGCCAGCAGCTTGGGGACCGACTCTGGAAACACCATATATTTT. Its protein is CASSLGTDSGNTIYF. This chain joins TRBV5-4 and TRBJ1-3, with no clear D. Trimming took off 0 bases at V and 0 bases at J, with 7 bases between the two ends. The CDR3 consists of 15 residues. The V gene's germline CDR1 is SGHNT and CDR2 YYREEE (reference sequence).

The gene calls are TRBV9 and TRBJ1-2, with a tentative D call TRBD1 (5 bases). This CDR3 contains 21 residues. Germline-derived CDR1 and CDR2 are SGDLS and YYNGEE. Trimming removed 6 bases from V and 3 bases from J, with 36 bases in between. In DNA form, the CDR3 reads TGTGCCAGCACCCAAGCCGGGGGTATGACTCTAGCTTCGGGGTTTGACTATGGCTACACCTTC. Translation gives CASTQAGGMTLASGFDYGYTF.

This clone has a single count. This chain connects TRBV7-2 to TRBJ2-1; TRBD1 might be the D (6 bases). The CDR3 extends over 15 amino acids. The germline gives CDR1 SGHTA, CDR2 FQGNSA. Trimming removed 6 bases at V and 5 bases at J, with 17 bases between. The CDR3 bases are TGTGCCAGCAGACCAACTAGGGGGACCCACAATGAGCAGTTCTTC. Translated, it gives CASRPTRGTHNEQFF.

This chain's CDR3 is CASSYFEAAGSYGYTF. The CDR3 DNA is TGTGCCAGCAGTTACTTTGAGGCGGCAGGCTCCTATGGCTACACCTTC. The chain is built from TRBV6-5 and TRBJ1-2; unclear D gene. CDR3 length: 16 residues. Germline-derived CDR1 and CDR2 are MNHEY and SVGAGI. V shed 1 base and J shed 4 bases, with 16 bases lying between them.

The V gene is TRBV5-6, the J gene TRBJ2-7, with 11 bases lining up with TRBD2. Germline CDR1 reads SGHDT; CDR2 reads YYEEEE. V dropped 0 bases and J dropped 4; count of bases not matched to a gene: 3. CDR3 size: 15 residues. This chain's CDR3 is CASSLGLAGGYEQYF. In nucleotides, the CDR3 is TGTGCCAGCAGCTTGGGGCTAGCGGGAGGTTACGAGCAGTACTTC.

The chain carries TRBV18 and TRBJ2-5; 7 nucleotides line up with TRBD1. Germline CDR1 KGHSH, CDR2 LQKENI. The J segment lost 2 bases and the V segment lost 5 bases, leaving 5 bases of the junction unmatched. The CDR3 is 14 amino acids. This chain's CDR3 is CASSGSGQQETQYF. The CDR3 bases are TGTGCCAGCTCAGGCTCGGGACAGCAAGAGACCCAGTACTTC.